This TCR beta chain was recovered during a study of blood T cell repertoires in COVID-19. Overall study: Nucleic acid was either cDNA or gDNA, and it came from T cells, B-cell-depleted T cells, or PBMCs.

Original data processing: How many nucleated cells were present was estimated from reference gene primer amplification. Clones were sequenced by immunoSEQ multiplex PCR, and TCRdb holds only the in-frame ones, with some missing. The V and J calls and the clone size are those of that table, but D and trimming were determined from the DNA. The sample includes just under 65,000 clones, approximately 83% of them seen just once. The ends lost 4 bases at V and 1 base at J; junction bases unmatched: 12. This CDR3 has 17 amino acids. Germline V gene lookup returns CDR1 SGHTS and CDR2 YDEGEE. The source is a man aged 40-49 years with acute or convalescent COVID-19. The J gene is TRBJ1-2, the V gene TRBV5-8; 8 bases are a match to TRBD1. Sequencing used peripheral blood. CDR3 amino acids: CASSPGQGGTGNYGYTF. CDR3 nucleotide sequence: TGTGCCAGCAGCCCCGGACAGGGTGGTACGGGTAACTATGGCTACACCTTC.